The present T cell receptor (beta chain) was sequenced within a study of blood T cell repertoires in COVID-19. Deletions cut 4 bases from V and 6 bases from J, with 19 bases between. CDR1 is MDHEN and CDR2 is SYDVKM in the germline V gene. This CDR3 spans 16 amino acids. Original processing notes: Amplification from reference gene primers served as the basis for estimated nucleated cell counts. Here immunoSEQ multiplex PCR was the method, and the copy in TCRdb shows in-frame clones only, minus some. V and J calls plus clone size are reproduced from that table; the DNA served to infer D and trimming. This table holds fewer than 60,000 clones, about 83% found once.

The sequenced sample was peripheral blood. The receptor comes from a human donor in a cohort sampled during active COVID-19. J is TRBJ1-5 and V is TRBV28, with a tentative D call TRBD1 (6 bases). CDR3 residues: CASSSTQGRLSQPQHF. The DNA of the CDR3 is TGTGCCAGCAGTTCGACTCAGGGGCGTTTAAGTCAGCCCCAGCATTTT.